The rows below give T cell receptor beta chains drawn from one sample of a study of blood T cell repertoires in COVID-19. Profiling relied on immunoSEQ multiplex PCR, and the TCRdb table lists in-frame clones only, not all of them. The sample gives 55,000 to 90,000 clones, 85% to 90% of which show up once; about 1.3% is in the top ten. Source material: peripheral blood. These TCRs come from a human donor in a cohort sampled during active COVID-19. CDR3s include the opening cysteine and the closing phenylalanine or tryptophan. The D gene is left open where the match is weak. Clone size is given for some rows only: seen once, a few or many times, or a class if the clone is expanded.

cdr3_nt | cdr3_aa | d_call | cdr3_length | j_call | clone_size | v_call
TGTGCCAGCAGTTTAGCGGTGCCCCCCTACGAGCAGTACTTC | CASSLAVPPYEQYF | NA | 14 | TRBJ2-7 | NA | TRBV28
TGCGCCAGCAGCACGGGACAGGGTGGGGATGAGCAGTTCTTC | CASSTGQGGDEQFF | TRBD1 | 14 | TRBJ2-1 | NA | TRBV5-1
TGTGCCAGTAGTTCCCTAAGGGGGACAGGGACACCCCTCCACTTT | CASSSLRGTGTPLHF | TRBD1 | 15 | TRBJ1-6 | NA | TRBV19
TGTGCCAGCACCCCCAAGACTAGTCCCAATGAGCAGTTCTTC | CASTPKTSPNEQFF | NA | 14 | TRBJ2-1 | NA | TRBV6-6
TGTGCCACTAAAGGACTCCAAGAGACCCAGTACTTC | CATKGLQETQYF | NA | 12 | TRBJ2-5 | NA | TRBV19
TGCAGCGTTGCAGGGGGGCTCAGCAATCAGCCCCAGCATTTT | CSVAGGLSNQPQHF | TRBD1 | 14 | TRBJ1-5 | NA | TRBV29-1
TGTGCCACTGGGACAGACAATAATTCACCCCTCCACTTT | CATGTDNNSPLHF | TRBD1 | 13 | TRBJ1-6 | NA | TRBV2
TGTGCCAGCAGTTCTTACAGGGGATACTACGAGCAGTACTTC | CASSSYRGYYEQYF | TRBD1 | 14 | TRBJ2-7 | NA | TRBV11-2
TGCGCCAGCAGTGAGTCGGAGGAACGAAGAAAGTTCTTC | CASSESEERRKFF | NA | 13 | TRBJ2-1 | NA | TRBV10-1
TGTGCCAGCAGTTTGGGGACAGTAAACATTCAGTACTTC | CASSLGTVNIQYF | TRBD1 | 13 | TRBJ2-4 | NA | TRBV12-3/TRBV12-4
TGTGCCAGCTTGGACACCCTCAGGGGTGAGACCCAGTACTTC | CASLDTLRGETQYF | NA | 14 | TRBJ2-5 | NA | TRBV2
TGTGCCAGCAGCTTGTATAGCGGGCTTTACCAAGAGACCCAGTACTTC | CASSLYSGLYQETQYF | TRBD2 | 16 | TRBJ2-5 | NA | TRBV5-6
TGTGCCAGCAGCCAAGATGATTTCGGGGATGAGCAGTTCTTC | CASSQDDFGDEQFF | NA | 14 | TRBJ2-1 | NA | TRBV4-2
TGTGCCAGCAGCGTAGGCTTAGAAGAGACCCAGTACTTC | CASSVGLEETQYF | NA | 13 | TRBJ2-5 | once | TRBV9
TGTGCCAGCAGACTAGCGGGAGTGAACACAGATACGCAGTATTTT | CASRLAGVNTDTQYF | TRBD2 | 15 | TRBJ2-3 | once | TRBV27
TGTGCCAGCGCCTCCCGGGTCGGGGAGCTGTTTTTT | CASASRVGELFF | NA | 12 | TRBJ2-2 | NA | TRBV6-5
TGCGCCAGCAGCCCGGAGAGCGGTTCCGCGGGGGATGAAAAACTGTTTTTT | CASSPESGSAGDEKLFF | NA | 17 | TRBJ1-4 | NA | TRBV4-1
TGCAGCGTTGAACTGCCGGGACAGGGTACCATCTACGAGCAGTACTTC | CSVELPGQGTIYEQYF | TRBD1 | 16 | TRBJ2-7 | NA | TRBV29-1
TGTGCCAGCAGCTCCCCTTTCGCAGATACGCAGTATTTT | CASSSPFADTQYF | NA | 13 | TRBJ2-3 | NA | TRBV9
TGTGCCAGCAGCCAACCCGGGGGTAATACCGGGGAGCTGTTTTTT | CASSQPGGNTGELFF | NA | 15 | TRBJ2-2 | NA | TRBV3-1/TRBV3-2
TGTGCCAGCAGTATCCGGACAGGGGACAACTTC | CASSIRTGDNF | TRBD1 | 11 | TRBJ2-7 | NA | TRBV6-5
TGTGCCAGCATACCCGGACAGGGGCGTCGGGAGACCCAGTACTTC | CASIPGQGRRETQYF | TRBD1 | 15 | TRBJ2-5 | NA | TRBV3-1/TRBV3-2
TGTGCCAGCAGCCAAGAAGGGGATCGTTCACCCCTCCACTTT | CASSQEGDRSPLHF | NA | 14 | TRBJ1-6 | few | TRBV3-1/TRBV3-2
TGTGCCAGCAGCCCGGGACACAATCTCTATGGCTACACCTTC | CASSPGHNLYGYTF | NA | 14 | TRBJ1-2 | few | TRBV3-1/TRBV3-2
TGTGCCAGCAGTTACAGGGTTTACTCGAACACCGGGGAGCTGTTTTTT | CASSYRVYSNTGELFF | NA | 16 | TRBJ2-2 | NA | TRBV27
TGTGCCAGTAGTACGGGACAGCGTAGCACAGATACGCAGTATTTT | CASSTGQRSTDTQYF | TRBD1 | 15 | TRBJ2-3 | NA | TRBV19
TGTGCCAGCAGCTTGGGAGCGCTAGCCAGAAACATTCAGTACTTC | CASSLGALARNIQYF | NA | 15 | TRBJ2-4 | NA | TRBV11-2
TGTGCCAGTAGGACAGCAACTAATGAAAAACTGTTTTTT | CASRTATNEKLFF | NA | 13 | TRBJ1-4 | NA | TRBV19
TGTGCCAGCAGCCAAGTCGGGACTAGCGGGAGGAGGGAAACCAAAAACATTCAGTACTTC | CASSQVGTSGRRETKNIQYF | TRBD2 | 20 | TRBJ2-4 | NA | TRBV3-1/TRBV3-2
TGTGCCAGCAGCTTGGTTCCAGGGGCGAACACCGGGGAGCTGTTTTTT | CASSLVPGANTGELFF | NA | 16 | TRBJ2-2 | NA | TRBV5-6
TGTGCCAGCAGGGTCGACAGGAGCAATCAGCCCCAGCATTTT | CASRVDRSNQPQHF | NA | 14 | TRBJ1-5 | NA | TRBV2
TGCAGCGCCTCGGGGAACACTGAAGCTTTCTTT | CSASGNTEAFF | NA | 11 | TRBJ1-1 | NA | TRBV29-1
TGTGCCAGCAGCCACACCTCGACCAAGCGTAATACGCAGTATTTT | CASSHTSTKRNTQYF | NA | 15 | TRBJ2-3 | NA | TRBV5-6
TGTGCCAGCAGTCGGGACAGTATCTACGAGCAGTACTTC | CASSRDSIYEQYF | TRBD1 | 13 | TRBJ2-7 | NA | TRBV5-4
TGTGCCAGCTCACCAGGGCCGCCATCTGGAAACACCATATATTTT | CASSPGPPSGNTIYF | NA | 15 | TRBJ1-3 | NA | TRBV18
TGCGCCAGCAGCGCAGGGCAAGACGGGGAGCTGTTTTTT | CASSAGQDGELFF | NA | 13 | TRBJ2-2 | NA | TRBV5-1
TGTGCCAGTAGTCCCTCCCCACAACAGGGATTAGGTGAAAAACTGTTTTTT | CASSPSPQQGLGEKLFF | NA | 17 | TRBJ1-4 | NA | TRBV19
TGTGCCAGCAGCTGGGTCAAGGGGGCGGTGGCTTTCTTT | CASSWVKGAVAFF | TRBD1 | 13 | TRBJ1-1 | NA | TRBV6-5
TGTGCCAGTAGTATTAAGGGAGATAGCAATCAGCCCCAGCATTTT | CASSIKGDSNQPQHF | NA | 15 | TRBJ1-5 | few | TRBV19
TGTGCCAGTAGTATCCGGAGGGAAAAACTGTTTTTT | CASSIRREKLFF | NA | 12 | TRBJ1-4 | NA | TRBV19
TGCGCCAGCAGCTCCGACAGGTACCAAGAGACCCAGTACTTC | CASSSDRYQETQYF | NA | 14 | TRBJ2-5 | NA | TRBV5-1
TGTGCCAGCTCAATCGCTAGCGGGACCTACGAGCAGTACTTC | CASSIASGTYEQYF | TRBD2 | 14 | TRBJ2-7 | NA | TRBV18
TGCGCCAGCAGACAGGCAGCCTACAATGAGCAGTTCTTC | CASRQAAYNEQFF | NA | 13 | TRBJ2-1 | NA | TRBV5-1
TGTGCCTGGAGTCCCAGGGGCAATCAGCCCCAGCATTTT | CAWSPRGNQPQHF | NA | 13 | TRBJ1-5 | NA | TRBV30
TGTGCCAGCAGTTTAGGTGGGAGCTCCTACGAGCAGTACTTC | CASSLGGSSYEQYF | NA | 14 | TRBJ2-7 | few | TRBV27
TGTGCCAGCAGCTTGACAGAACTTTATCCTAACTATGGCTACACCTTC | CASSLTELYPNYGYTF | NA | 16 | TRBJ1-2 | NA | TRBV5-8
TGTGCCAGCATCGAGCATCTGAAGAGCAATCAGCCCCAGCATTTT | CASIEHLKSNQPQHF | NA | 15 | TRBJ1-5 | NA | TRBV6-5
TGTGCCAGCAGCCCTAATCTGAACACTGAAGCTTTCTTT | CASSPNLNTEAFF | NA | 13 | TRBJ1-1 | few | TRBV7-9
TGCGCCAGCAGCCAAGGGAGCGGTTCCCTGGATACGCAGTATTTT | CASSQGSGSLDTQYF | NA | 15 | TRBJ2-3 | NA | TRBV4-1